The 12 T cell receptor beta chains given below trace back to one sample, sequenced in a study of identical twins. TCRdb called the 5' RACE reads again in MiXCR, with one record for every CDR3 protein. The sample lists about 690,000 distinct CDR3 sequences; roughly 6.2% were seen once. Sequenced: naive T cells sorted from blood. The receptors stem from a man younger than 30 in good health.

The table lists this clonotype with many counts. This sequence joins TRBV11-2 and TRBJ2-7, with 10 bases lining up with TRBD1. V shed 4 bases and J 2 bases; nucleotides not matched to a gene: 5. This CDR3 has 15 amino acids. The V gene's germline CDR1 is SGHAT and CDR2 FQNNGV. For the CDR3, the DNA is TGTGCCAGCAGCTGGGGAGGACAGGGGGCCTACGAGCAGTACGTC. Its protein product is CASSWGGQGAYEQYV.

This clonotype showed up many times. The chain carries TRBV28 and TRBJ1-4; 7 nucleotides agree with TRBD1. V dropped 7 bases and J dropped 4; count of bases not matched to a gene: 6. The CDR3 has 14 residues. CDR1 is MDHEN, CDR2 SYDVKM, per germline. CDR3 DNA: TGTGCCAGCAACTCAGGGACAGTTAATGAAAAACTGTTTTTT. Amino acids: CASNSGTVNEKLFF.

This clonotype has a count of ten or more. The chain links TRBV20-1 to TRBJ1-5; no reliable D call. Germline lookup yields CDR1 DFQATT and CDR2 SNEGSKA (reference sequence). The CDR3 has 15 residues. The germline V and J ends were trimmed by 6 bases and 0 bases, with 15 bases remaining between them. The CDR3 reads CSAQIGRNSNQPQHF. CDR3 in DNA: TGCAGTGCCCAAATAGGGAGGAATAGCAATCAGCCCCAGCATTTT.

This clonotype was observed a handful of times. The chain uses TRBV7-9 and TRBJ2-5; weak D call: TRBD2 (5 bases). The CDR3 runs 14 residues. Germline values: CDR1 SEHNR, CDR2 FQNEAQ (reference sequence). V was shortened by 5 bases and J by 1 base, with 11 bases between the two germline ends. Here the CDR3 reads CASSITGSQETQYF. CDR3 nucleotide sequence: TGTGCCAGCAGCATTACGGGGAGCCAAGAGACCCAGTACTTC.

This clonotype was found many times. The V call is TRBV5-1, the J call TRBJ2-1, with 10 bases aligning to TRBD2. J lost 7 bases, V lost 3 bases, and 10 bases had no gene match. This CDR3 spans 16 amino acids. Germline V gene data show CDR1 as SGHRS and CDR2 as YFSETQ. CDR3 protein: CASSSRTSGNTNEQFF. As DNA, the CDR3 is TGCGCCAGCAGCTCCCGGACTAGCGGAAACACGAATGAGCAGTTCTTC.

This clonotype was picked up a small number of times. The V and J genes are TRBV5-1 and TRBJ2-7; 9 bases agree with TRBD2. CDR1 and CDR2 (germline): SGHRS, YFSETQ. This CDR3 contains 14 residues. Unmatched junction bases numbered 8, after V lost 3 bases and J lost 7 bases. CDR3 bases: TGCGCCAGCAGCTCTAGCGGGACCTTCGGAGAGCAGTACTTC. Its translation: CASSSSGTFGEQYF.

This clonotype was found a few times. The chain is built from TRBV3-1 and TRBJ2-5; D unresolved. This CDR3 comprises 13 residues. CDR1 and CDR2 (germline): LGHDT, YNNKEL (reference sequence). Trimming took 1 base from V and 4 from J, leaving 7 bases between them. The CDR3 reads CASSQGWVETQYF. The CDR3 bases are TGTGCCAGCAGCCAAGGCTGGGTAGAGACCCAGTACTTC.

The chain recombines TRBV7-9 with TRBJ1-4, with no clear D. Deletions cut 5 bases from V and 4 bases from J, with 11 bases between. CDR3 length: 14 residues. Germline V gene lookup returns CDR1 SEHNR and CDR2 FQNEAQ (reference sequence). DNA for the CDR3: TGTGCCAGCAGCATGTCGCAGCTTAATGAAAAACTGTTTTTT. Protein: CASSMSQLNEKLFF.

This clonotype was seen at least ten times. The chain employs TRBV6-2 or TRBV6-3 and TRBJ2-7; the match to TRBD1 covers 8 bases. The CDR3 is 17 amino acids. The germline CDR1 and CDR2 sequences are MNHEY and SVGEGT. The junction had 11 bases not matched to a gene; V was cut back by 2 bases and J by 2 bases. The CDR3: CASSYLGQGVPPYEQYV. The DNA of the CDR3 is TGTGCCAGCAGTTACCTCGGACAGGGCGTTCCCCCCTACGAGCAGTACGTC.

The rearrangement uses TRBV5-1 and TRBJ2-3, with a tentative D call TRBD1 (5 bases). The germline V and J ends were trimmed by 2 bases and 6 bases, with 16 bases remaining between them. Germline V gene lookup returns CDR1 SGHRS and CDR2 YFSETQ. This CDR3 comprises 15 residues. Here the CDR3 DNA reads TGCGCCAGCAGCTTAGACAGAGCAGACTTGGATACGCAGTATTTT. Amino acid sequence: CASSLDRADLDTQYF.

This clonotype has just a few counts. The V and J genes are TRBV27 and TRBJ2-3; D gene unclear. This CDR3 has 15 residues. Germline V CDR1 and CDR2: MNHEY, SMNVEV (reference sequence). V lost 2 bases and J 2 bases, leaving 11 bases between the germline ends. DNA of the CDR3: TGTGCCAGCAGTTTAGGCCGGATCTTCACAGATACGCAGTATTTT. Its protein product is CASSLGRIFTDTQYF.

This clonotype was recorded many times. The chain uses TRBV12-3 or TRBV12-4 and TRBJ2-1; 7 positions match TRBD2. This CDR3 spans 14 amino acids. V shed 5 bases, J shed 6 bases, and the junction held 7 bases outside the gene matches. The CDR3 DNA reads as TGTGCCAGCAGTCCCGGGACTACACTCAATGAGCAGTTCTTC. Translating gives CASSPGTTLNEQFF.